A single T cell receptor (beta chain) is shown here with its context. These data belong to a study of T-cell memory formation after mild COVID-19. 5'RACE primed from the constant segment yielded TCR alpha and TCR beta cDNA libraries bearing sample barcodes and UMIs. MiXCR, applied by TCRdb to the 5' RACE reads, yields one record per CDR3 protein. The table lists about 350,000 distinct CDR3 sequences, roughly 13% of them singletons. The CDR3 spans 18 residues. Germline CDR1 LGHNA, CDR2 YNFKEQ. The junction had 17 bases not matched to a gene; V was cut back by 3 bases and J by 6 bases. Specimen: PBMCs or a T cell subset sorted from them (not recorded which). This receptor was taken from a man aged 18-30 years who had mild COVID-19 (a few samples of this study predate the infection). Cell type and time point are not known. V usage is TRBV4-2 and J usage is TRBJ2-1, with TRBD2 matching over 7 bases. The CDR3 protein is CASSQPGGGTTSLNEQFF. CDR3 coding DNA: TGTGCCAGCAGCCAGCCGGGAGGAGGGACTACCTCCCTCAATGAGCAGTTCTTC.